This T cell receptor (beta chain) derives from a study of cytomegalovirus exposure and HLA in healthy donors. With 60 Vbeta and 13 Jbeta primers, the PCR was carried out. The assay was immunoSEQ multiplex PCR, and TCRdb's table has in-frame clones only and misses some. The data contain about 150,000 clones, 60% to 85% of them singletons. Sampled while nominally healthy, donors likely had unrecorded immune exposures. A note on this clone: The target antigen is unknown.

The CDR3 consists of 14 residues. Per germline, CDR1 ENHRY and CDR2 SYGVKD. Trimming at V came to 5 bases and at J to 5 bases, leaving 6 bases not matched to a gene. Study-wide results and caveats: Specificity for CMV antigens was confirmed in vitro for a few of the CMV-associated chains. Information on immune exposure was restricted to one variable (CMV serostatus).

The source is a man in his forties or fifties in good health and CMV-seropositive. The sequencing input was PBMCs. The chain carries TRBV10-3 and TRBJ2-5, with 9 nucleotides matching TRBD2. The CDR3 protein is CAISWREGRETQYF. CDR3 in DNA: TGTGCCATCAGTTGGCGGGAGGGCCGGGAGACCCAGTACTTC.